A single sample is the source of the 3 T cell receptor beta chains below, sequenced in a study of a mutant IDH1 vaccine in newly diagnosed glioma. Antigen specificity for these receptors is unknown. The time point is: week 47, end of study. The vaccine gave 300 ug of a 20-mer mutant IDH1 peptide subcutaneously per dose. TCRdb keeps only in-frame clones here, not all; method: immunoSEQ multiplex PCR. Counted here are some 60,000 clones, under 85% occurring once; the ten biggest clones make up 3.5% to 4.5%. The sample was PBMCs, taken from a glioma patient whose treatment included an IDH1 peptide vaccine. The receptors stem from a man aged 25-40 years with glioma.

The chain has TRBV5-6 and TRBJ2-7, with D perhaps TRBD1 (6 bases). From germline, CDR1 is SGHDT and CDR2 YYEEEE. The ends were cut back, 4 bases at V and 2 bases at J, with 10 bases in the middle. The CDR3 length is 13 residues. CDR3 amino acids: CASSPGQTYEQYF. For the CDR3, the DNA is TGTGCCAGCAGCCCCGGACAGACCTACGAGCAGTACTTC.

The rearrangement links TRBV2 to TRBJ1-5; D may be TRBD1 (6 bases). The CDR3 is made up of 13 amino acids. Germline CDR1 SNHLY, CDR2 FYNNEI. V lost 5 bases and J 5 bases, leaving 10 bases between the germline ends. CDR3 residues: CASSNRVYQPQHF. The CDR3 DNA follows: TGTGCCAGCAGTAACAGGGTTTATCAGCCCCAGCATTTT.

The V and J genes are TRBV19 and TRBJ2-7; 8 nucleotides line up with TRBD2. The CDR3 is 14 residues long. V lost 7 bases to trimming and J lost 7 bases; unmatched junction nucleotides: 12. Germline V gene lookup returns CDR1 LNHDA and CDR2 SQIVND (reference sequence). Here the CDR3 reads CASNPSGGFVEQYF. The CDR3 nucleotides read TGTGCCAGTAACCCCAGCGGGGGTTTTGTGGAGCAGTACTTC.